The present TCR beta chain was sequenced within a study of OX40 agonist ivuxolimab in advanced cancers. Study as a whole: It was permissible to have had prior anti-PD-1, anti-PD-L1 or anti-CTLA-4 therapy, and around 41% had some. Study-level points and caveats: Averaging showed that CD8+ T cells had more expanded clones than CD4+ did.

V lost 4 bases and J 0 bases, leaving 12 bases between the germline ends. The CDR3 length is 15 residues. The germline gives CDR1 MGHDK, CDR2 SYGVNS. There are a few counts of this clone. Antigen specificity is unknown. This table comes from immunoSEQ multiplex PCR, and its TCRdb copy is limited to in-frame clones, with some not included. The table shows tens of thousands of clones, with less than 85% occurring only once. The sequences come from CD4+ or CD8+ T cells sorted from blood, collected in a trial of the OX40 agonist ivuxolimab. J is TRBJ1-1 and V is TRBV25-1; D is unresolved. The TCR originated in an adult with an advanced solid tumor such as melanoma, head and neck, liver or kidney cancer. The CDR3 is CASSGRKLMNTEAFF. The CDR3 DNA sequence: TGTGCCAGCAGTGGGCGGAAGCTCATGAACACTGAAGCTTTCTTT.